A selection of T cell receptor beta chains follows, all from one sample in a study of T cell changes during pregnancy in multiple sclerosis. Clones were sequenced by immunoSEQ multiplex PCR, and TCRdb holds only the in-frame ones, with some missing. This sample has about 42,000 clones, with approximately 90% found just once. The input for sequencing was CD4+ T cells from peripheral blood mononuclear cells, taken in the second trimester of pregnancy. These receptor sequences come from a female donor with multiple sclerosis, enrolled in a pregnancy study. Both conserved end residues are part of each CDR3. D genes are given only for firm matches. Not every row has a clone size; where given, it reads once, few, many or a size class.

v_gene,d_gene,abundance,j_gene,CDR3aa,CDR3nt
TRBV2,TRBD1,.,TRBJ1-2,CASTWDRAALFNGYTF,TGTGCCAGCACTTGGGACAGAGCGGCCCTTTTTAATGGCTACACCTTC
TRBV6-1,.,.,TRBJ2-5,CASSDLNGIEETQYF,TGTGCCAGCAGTGATTTAAACGGGATAGAAGAGACCCAGTACTTC
TRBV19,.,.,TRBJ2-2,CASSIVINTGELFF,TGTGCCAGTAGTATAGTCATTAACACCGGGGAGCTGTTTTTT
TRBV27,.,.,TRBJ2-6,CASSLSRRGGANVLTF,TGTGCCAGCAGTTTATCTAGACGAGGAGGGGCCAACGTCCTGACTTTC
TRBV7-2,.,.,TRBJ1-5,CASSSGTLGNQPQHF,TGTGCCAGCAGTTCAGGGACTTTGGGCAATCAGCCCCAGCATTTT
TRBV28,.,.,TRBJ2-3,CASSFASYTDTQYF,TGTGCCAGCAGTTTCGCCTCCTACACAGATACGCAGTATTTT
TRBV15,TRBD2,once,TRBJ2-1,CATSRGGGIYNEQFF,TGTGCCACCAGCAGAGGGGGGGGGATATACAATGAGCAGTTCTTC
TRBV5-4,.,.,TRBJ1-5,CASSLDPGSGQPQHF,TGTGCCAGCAGCTTAGACCCGGGTAGTGGTCAGCCCCAGCATTTT
TRBV6-5,TRBD1,.,TRBJ2-7,CASSPAQGWHEQYF,TGTGCCAGCAGCCCCGCACAGGGGTGGCACGAGCAGTACTTC
TRBV30,.,.,TRBJ1-5,CAFRGGGDQPQHF,TGTGCCTTTCGGGGGGGCGGAGATCAGCCCCAGCATTTT
TRBV9,.,.,TRBJ2-7,CASGAGTYEQYF,TGTGCCAGCGGGGCGGGGACCTACGAGCAGTACTTC
TRBV9,TRBD1,.,TRBJ1-4,CASSQDRVREKLFF,TGTGCCAGCAGCCAGGACAGGGTACGAGAAAAACTGTTTTTT